This note documents a single T cell receptor beta chain sequence. The sample holds other DNA sequences that translate to the same CDR3. These data originate in a study of CD4+ T cells in melanoma. Sequencing was performed with immunoSEQ multiplex PCR; in TCRdb, only in-frame clones are kept and a portion is missing. The sample has some 15,000 clones, 60% to 70% seen once. CDR1 and CDR2 from the germline V gene are MNHNS and SASEGT. Trimming at V came to 1 base and at J to 5 bases, leaving 4 bases not matched to a gene. This CDR3 is built from 14 residues. Input material: cells from a culture (not recorded whether cultured in vitro). The sequence was obtained from a human donor with melanoma. This chain links TRBV6-1 with TRBJ1-2, with TRBD1 matching over 7 bases. The CDR3 sequence is CASSEGTGLYGYTF. In DNA, the CDR3 is TGTGCCAGCAGTGAAGGGACAGGTCTTTATGGCTACACCTTC.